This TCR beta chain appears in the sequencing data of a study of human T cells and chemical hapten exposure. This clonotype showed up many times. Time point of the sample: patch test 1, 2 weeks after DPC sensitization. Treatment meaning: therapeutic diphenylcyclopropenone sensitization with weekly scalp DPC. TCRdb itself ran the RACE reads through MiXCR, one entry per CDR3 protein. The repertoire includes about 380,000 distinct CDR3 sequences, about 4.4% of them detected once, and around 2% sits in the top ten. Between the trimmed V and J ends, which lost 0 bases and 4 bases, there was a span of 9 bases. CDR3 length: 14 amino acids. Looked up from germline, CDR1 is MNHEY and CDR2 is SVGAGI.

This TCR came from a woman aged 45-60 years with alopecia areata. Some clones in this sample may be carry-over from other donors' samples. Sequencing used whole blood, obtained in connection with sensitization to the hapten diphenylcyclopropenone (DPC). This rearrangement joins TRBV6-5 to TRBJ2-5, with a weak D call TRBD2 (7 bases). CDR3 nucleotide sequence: TGTGCCAGCAGTTACTCCGGGGGGCCAGAGACCCAGTACTTC. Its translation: CASSYSGGPETQYF.